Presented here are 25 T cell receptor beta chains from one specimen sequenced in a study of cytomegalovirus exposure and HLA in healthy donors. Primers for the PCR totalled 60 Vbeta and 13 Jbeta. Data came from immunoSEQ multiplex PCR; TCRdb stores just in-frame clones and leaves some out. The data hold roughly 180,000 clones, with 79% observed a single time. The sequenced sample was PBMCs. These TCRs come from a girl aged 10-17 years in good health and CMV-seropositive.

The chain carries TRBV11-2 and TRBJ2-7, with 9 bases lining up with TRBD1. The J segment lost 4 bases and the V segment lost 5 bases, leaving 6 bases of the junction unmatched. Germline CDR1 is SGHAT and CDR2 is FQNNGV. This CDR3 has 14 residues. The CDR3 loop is CASSPRDRVYEQYF. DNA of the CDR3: TGTGCCAGCAGCCCCCGGGACAGGGTATACGAGCAGTACTTC.

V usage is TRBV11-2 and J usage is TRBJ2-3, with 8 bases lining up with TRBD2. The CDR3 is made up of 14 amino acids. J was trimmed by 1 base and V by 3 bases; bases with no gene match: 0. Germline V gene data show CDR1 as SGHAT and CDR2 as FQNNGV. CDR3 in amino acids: CASSLRGGTDTQYF. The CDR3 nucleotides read TGTGCCAGCAGCTTGCGGGGGGGCACAGATACGCAGTATTTT.

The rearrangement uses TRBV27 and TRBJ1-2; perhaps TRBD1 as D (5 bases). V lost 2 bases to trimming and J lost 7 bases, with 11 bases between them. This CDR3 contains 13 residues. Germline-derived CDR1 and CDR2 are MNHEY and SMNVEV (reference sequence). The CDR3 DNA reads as TGTGCCAGCAGTTTAGGGGGAGGAGGTGGCTACACCTTC. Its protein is CASSLGGGGGYTF.

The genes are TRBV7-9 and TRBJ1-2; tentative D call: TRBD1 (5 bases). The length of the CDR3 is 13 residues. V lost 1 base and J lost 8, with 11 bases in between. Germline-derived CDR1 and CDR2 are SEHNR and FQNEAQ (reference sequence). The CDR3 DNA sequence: TGTGCCAGCAGCTTAGGTTCAGGGATCGGCTACACCTTC. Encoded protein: CASSLGSGIGYTF.

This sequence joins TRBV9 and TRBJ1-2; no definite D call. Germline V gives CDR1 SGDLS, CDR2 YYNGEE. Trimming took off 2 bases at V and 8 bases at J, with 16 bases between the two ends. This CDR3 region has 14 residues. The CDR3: CASSVQRSVSGYTF. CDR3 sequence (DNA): TGTGCCAGCAGCGTCCAAAGGAGTGTGAGCGGCTACACCTTC.

CDR3 in DNA: TGTGCCAGCAGCGTAAACTTCTACAATGAGCAGTTCTTC. Translated, it gives CASSVNFYNEQFF. The chain carries TRBV9 and TRBJ2-1; D is undetermined. Trimming took 1 base from V and 3 from J, leaving 5 bases between them. CDR1 and CDR2 (germline): SGDLS, YYNGEE. The CDR3 has 13 residues. The full variable domain, with the rest looked up from reference TRBV9 and TRBJ2-1, is DSGVTQTPKHLITATGQRVTLRCSPRSGDLSVYWYQQSLDQGLQFLIQYYNGEERAKGNILERFSAQQFPDLHSELNLSSLELGDSALYFCASSVNFYNEQFFGPGTRLTVL.

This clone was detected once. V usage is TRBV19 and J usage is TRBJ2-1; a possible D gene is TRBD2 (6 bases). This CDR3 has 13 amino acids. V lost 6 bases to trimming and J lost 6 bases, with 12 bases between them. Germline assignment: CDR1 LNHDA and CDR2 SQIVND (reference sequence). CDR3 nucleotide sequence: TGTGCCAGTAGGCAAAACGGGGGCAATGAGCAGTTCTTC. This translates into CASRQNGGNEQFF.

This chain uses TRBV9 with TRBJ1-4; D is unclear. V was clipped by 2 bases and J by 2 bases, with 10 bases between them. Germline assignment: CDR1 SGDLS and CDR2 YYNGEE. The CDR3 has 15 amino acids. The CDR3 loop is CASSVHMGTNEKLFF. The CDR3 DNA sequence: TGTGCCAGCAGCGTTCATATGGGCACTAATGAAAAACTGTTTTTT.

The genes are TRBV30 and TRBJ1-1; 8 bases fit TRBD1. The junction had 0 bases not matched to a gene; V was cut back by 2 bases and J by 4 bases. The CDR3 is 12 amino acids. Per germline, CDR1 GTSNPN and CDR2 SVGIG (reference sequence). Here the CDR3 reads CAWSTGGTEAFF. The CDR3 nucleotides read TGTGCCTGGAGTACAGGGGGCACTGAAGCTTTCTTT.

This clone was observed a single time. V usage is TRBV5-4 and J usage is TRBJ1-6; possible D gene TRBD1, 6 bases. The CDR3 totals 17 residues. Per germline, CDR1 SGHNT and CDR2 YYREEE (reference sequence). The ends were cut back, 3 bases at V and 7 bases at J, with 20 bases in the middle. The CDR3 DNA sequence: TGTGCCAGCAGCTGGATGGGGGGGCGGTCATTAAATTCACCCCTCCACTTT. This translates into CASSWMGGRSLNSPLHF.

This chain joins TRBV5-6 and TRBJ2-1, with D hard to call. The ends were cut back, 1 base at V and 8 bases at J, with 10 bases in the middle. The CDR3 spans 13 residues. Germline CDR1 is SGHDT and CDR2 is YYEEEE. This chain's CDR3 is CASSLMLLDEQFF. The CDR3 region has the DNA TGTGCCAGCAGCTTGATGCTATTGGATGAGCAGTTCTTC. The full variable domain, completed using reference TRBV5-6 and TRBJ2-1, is DAGVTQSPTHLIKTRGQQVTLRCSPKSGHDTVSWYQQALGQGPQFIFQYYEEEERQRGNFPDRFSGHQFPNYSSELNVNALLLGDSALYLCASSLMLLDEQFFGPGTRLTVL.

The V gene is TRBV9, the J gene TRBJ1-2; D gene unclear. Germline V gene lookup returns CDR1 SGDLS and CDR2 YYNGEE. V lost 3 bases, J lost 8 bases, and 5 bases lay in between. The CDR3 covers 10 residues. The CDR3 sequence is CASSGVGYTF. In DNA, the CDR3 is TGTGCCAGCAGCGGCGTCGGCTACACCTTC.

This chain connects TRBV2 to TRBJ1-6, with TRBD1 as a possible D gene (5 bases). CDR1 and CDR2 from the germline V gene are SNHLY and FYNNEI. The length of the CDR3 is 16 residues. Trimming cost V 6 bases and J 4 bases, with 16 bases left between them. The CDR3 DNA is TGTGCCAGCAGGAGGGCGCGGGGCTCGTATAATTCACCCCTCCACTTT. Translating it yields CASRRARGSYNSPLHF.

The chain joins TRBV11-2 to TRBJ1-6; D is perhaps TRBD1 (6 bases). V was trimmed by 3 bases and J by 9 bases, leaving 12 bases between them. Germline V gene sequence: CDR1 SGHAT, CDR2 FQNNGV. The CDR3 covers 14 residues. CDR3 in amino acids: CASSFGQRPSPLHF. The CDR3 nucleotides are TGTGCCAGCAGCTTTGGACAGAGGCCTTCACCCCTCCACTTT.

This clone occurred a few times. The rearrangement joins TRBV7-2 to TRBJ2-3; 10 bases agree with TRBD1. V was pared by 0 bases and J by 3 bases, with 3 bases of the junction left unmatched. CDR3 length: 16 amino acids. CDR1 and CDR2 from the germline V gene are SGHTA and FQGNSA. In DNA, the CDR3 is TGTGCCAGCAGCTTAGCTGGGACAGGGGATACAGATACGCAGTATTTT. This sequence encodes CASSLAGTGDTDTQYF.

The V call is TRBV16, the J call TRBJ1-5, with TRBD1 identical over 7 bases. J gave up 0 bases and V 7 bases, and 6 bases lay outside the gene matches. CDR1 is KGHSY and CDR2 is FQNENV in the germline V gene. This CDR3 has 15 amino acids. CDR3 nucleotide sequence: TGTGCCAGCAACAGACAGGGCTATAGCAATCAGCCCCAGCATTTT. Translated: CASNRQGYSNQPQHF.

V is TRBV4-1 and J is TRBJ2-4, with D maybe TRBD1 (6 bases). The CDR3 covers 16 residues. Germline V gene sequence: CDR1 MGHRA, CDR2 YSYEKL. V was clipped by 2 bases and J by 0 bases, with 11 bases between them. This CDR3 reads CASSQQGPKAKNIQYF. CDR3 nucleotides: TGCGCCAGCAGCCAACAGGGGCCCAAAGCCAAAAACATTCAGTACTTC.

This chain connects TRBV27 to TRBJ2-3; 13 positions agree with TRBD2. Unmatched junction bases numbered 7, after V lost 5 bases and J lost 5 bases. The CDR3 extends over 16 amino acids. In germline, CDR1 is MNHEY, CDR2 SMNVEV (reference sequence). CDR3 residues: CASSLWTSGGRDTQYF. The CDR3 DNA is TGTGCCAGCAGTCTCTGGACTAGCGGGGGTAGAGATACGCAGTATTTT.

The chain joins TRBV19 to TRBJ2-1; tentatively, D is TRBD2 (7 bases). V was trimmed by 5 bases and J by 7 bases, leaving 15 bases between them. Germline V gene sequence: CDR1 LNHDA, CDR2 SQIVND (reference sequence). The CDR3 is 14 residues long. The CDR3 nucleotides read TGTGCCAGTAGTTGGGGGGGGCCATGGAATGAGCAGTTCTTC. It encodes CASSWGGPWNEQFF. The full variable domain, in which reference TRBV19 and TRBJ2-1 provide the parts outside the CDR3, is DGGITQSPKYLFRKEGQNVTLSCEQNLNHDAMYWYRQDPGQGLRLIYYSQIVNDFQKGDIAEGYSVSREKKESFPLTVTSAQKNPTAFYLCASSWGGPWNEQFFGPGTRLTVL.

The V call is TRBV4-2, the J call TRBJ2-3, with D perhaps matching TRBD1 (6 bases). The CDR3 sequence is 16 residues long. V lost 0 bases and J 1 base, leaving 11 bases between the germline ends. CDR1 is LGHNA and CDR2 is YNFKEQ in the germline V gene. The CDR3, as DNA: TGTGCCAGCAGCCAAGAGTTAGGGGGAGGCACAGATACGCAGTATTTT. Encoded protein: CASSQELGGGTDTQYF.

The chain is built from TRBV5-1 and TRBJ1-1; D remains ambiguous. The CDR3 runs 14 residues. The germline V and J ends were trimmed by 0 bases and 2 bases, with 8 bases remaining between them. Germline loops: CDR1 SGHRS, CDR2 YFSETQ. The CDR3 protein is CASSLGAGNTEAFF. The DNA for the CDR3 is TGCGCCAGCAGCTTGGGAGCGGGAAACACTGAAGCTTTCTTT.

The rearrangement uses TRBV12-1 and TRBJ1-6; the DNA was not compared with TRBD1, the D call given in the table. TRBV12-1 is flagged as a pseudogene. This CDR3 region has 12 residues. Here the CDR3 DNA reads TGTGCCAGCAGCTTGGCCCCCCGTCACCTCCACTTT. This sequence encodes CASSLAPRHLHF.

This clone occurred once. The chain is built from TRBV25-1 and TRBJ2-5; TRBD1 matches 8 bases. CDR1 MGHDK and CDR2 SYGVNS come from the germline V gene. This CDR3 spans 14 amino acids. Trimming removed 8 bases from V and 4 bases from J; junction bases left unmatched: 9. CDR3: CASPCTGGRETQYF. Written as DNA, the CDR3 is TGTGCCAGCCCCTGCACAGGGGGACGAGAGACCCAGTACTTC.

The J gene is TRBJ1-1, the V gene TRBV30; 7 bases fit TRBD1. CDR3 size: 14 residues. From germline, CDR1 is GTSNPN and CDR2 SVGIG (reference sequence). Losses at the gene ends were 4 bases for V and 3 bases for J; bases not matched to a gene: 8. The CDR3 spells CAWNRQGLDTEAFF. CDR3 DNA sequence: TGTGCCTGGAACCGACAGGGCCTCGACACTGAAGCTTTCTTT.

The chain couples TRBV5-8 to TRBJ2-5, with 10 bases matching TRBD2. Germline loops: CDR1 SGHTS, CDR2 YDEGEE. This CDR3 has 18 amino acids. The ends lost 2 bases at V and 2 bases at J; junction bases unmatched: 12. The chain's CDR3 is CASSFTLAGVPRQETQYF. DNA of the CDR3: TGTGCCAGCAGCTTCACGCTAGCGGGGGTCCCACGACAAGAGACCCAGTACTTC.